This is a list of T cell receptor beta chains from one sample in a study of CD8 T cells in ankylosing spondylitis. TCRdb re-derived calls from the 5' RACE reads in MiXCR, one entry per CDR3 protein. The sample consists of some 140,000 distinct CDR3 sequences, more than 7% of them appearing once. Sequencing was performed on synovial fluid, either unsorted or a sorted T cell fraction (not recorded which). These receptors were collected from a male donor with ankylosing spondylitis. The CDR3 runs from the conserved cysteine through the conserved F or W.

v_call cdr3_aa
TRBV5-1 CASSSGTSGGATDTQYF
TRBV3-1 CASSQGADRGTGELFF
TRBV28 CASSFLDRAEYF
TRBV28 CASSFNTAISYEQYF
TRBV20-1 CSALLGPDTQYF
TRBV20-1 CSARFSVGPYEQYF
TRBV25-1 CASSEGRQLQETQYF
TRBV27 CASSQTGTIYEQYF
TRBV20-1 CSLNRGQGFNEQFF
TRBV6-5 CASSYSSRVSHGYTF
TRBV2 CASILDGFQETQYF
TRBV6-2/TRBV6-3 CASGSSGNTIYF
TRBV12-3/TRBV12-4 CASSFPTAAGEEEQFF
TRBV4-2 CASSQGREGIYGYTF
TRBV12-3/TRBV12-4 CASSAGTGMAYEQYF
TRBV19 CASRRQNLNSPLHF
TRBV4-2 CASSQGPSLTYEQYF
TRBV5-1 CASSLSDSSVGYTF
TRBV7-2 CASSLEEGTEAFF